Listed below are T cell receptor beta chains from one sample, sequenced in a study of blood T cell repertoires in COVID-19. Data came from immunoSEQ multiplex PCR; TCRdb stores just in-frame clones and leaves some out. The sample has 150,000 to 200,000 clones, roughly 81% seen once. The specimen sequenced was peripheral blood. All receptors come from a woman in her 50s with COVID-19, enrolled during active disease. The CDR3 runs from the conserved cysteine through the conserved F or W. A D gene is named only where the DNA matches it firmly. Clone size is not always given. Where it is, it says once, few, many or a class for expanded clones.

D gene	clone size	V gene	J gene	CDR3 protein	CDR3 DNA
.	.	TRBV28	TRBJ1-2	CASSTPAGTDYYGYTF	TGTGCCAGCAGTACCCCTGCAGGGACTGACTACTATGGCTACACCTTC
TRBD2	.	TRBV30	TRBJ2-1	CAWSSGLAGDEQFF	TGTGCCTGGAGTTCGGGACTAGCCGGCGATGAGCAGTTCTTC
TRBD1	.	TRBV2	TRBJ2-4	CASSGDRGGSKNIQYF	TGTGCCAGCAGTGGGGACAGGGGGGGGTCCAAAAACATTCAGTACTTC
TRBD1	.	TRBV10-3	TRBJ2-7	CAISQGTGAAYEQYF	TGTGCCATCAGCCAAGGGACAGGTGCAGCCTACGAGCAGTACTTC
.	.	TRBV7-9	TRBJ1-1	CASSLAGQLMNTEAFF	TGTGCCAGCAGCTTAGCAGGACAGCTCATGAACACTGAAGCTTTCTTT
TRBD1	.	TRBV18	TRBJ1-5	CASSPGTAAGQPQHF	TGTGCCAGCTCACCCGGGACAGCCGCTGGTCAGCCCCAGCATTTT
.	.	TRBV18	TRBJ2-3	CASSPSGGGRTDTQYF	TGTGCCAGCTCACCAAGCGGCGGGGGCCGCACAGATACGCAGTATTTT
.	.	TRBV19	TRBJ1-5	CASSRGGQLPQHF	TGTGCCAGTAGTAGGGGGGGTCAACTGCCCCAGCATTTT
TRBD2	once	TRBV2	TRBJ2-7	CASSRLAESYEQYF	TGTGCCAGCAGTAGACTAGCGGAGTCCTACGAGCAGTACTTC
.	once	TRBV10-3	TRBJ2-1	CAISEGALRNEQFF	TGTGCCATCAGTGAGGGGGCTCTGAGGAATGAGCAGTTCTTC
.	.	TRBV5-4	TRBJ1-3	CASSPSLLGSGLNTIYF	TGTGCCAGCAGCCCTTCTCTACTAGGGTCGGGCCTAAACACCATATATTTT
TRBD1	.	TRBV27	TRBJ1-5	CASSTGTGNQPQHF	TGTGCCAGCAGTACCGGGACAGGGAATCAGCCCCAGCATTTT
.	.	TRBV28	TRBJ2-6	CASSFNGDSGANVLTF	TGTGCCAGCAGTTTTAACGGGGACTCTGGGGCCAACGTCCTGACTTTC
.	few	TRBV12-2	TRBJ2-7	CASRFSGTGIFEQYF	TGTGCAAGTCGCTTCTCCGGGACAGGGATCTTCGAGCAGTACTTC
.	.	TRBV7-3	TRBJ2-6	CASSSSGTGANVLTF	TGTGCCAGCAGCTCTTCGGGGACTGGGGCCAACGTCCTGACTTTC
TRBD1	once	TRBV7-9	TRBJ1-6	CASSNRGTEHSPLHF	TGTGCCAGCAGCAATCGTGGGACAGAGCATTCACCCCTCCACTTT
.	few	TRBV6-1	TRBJ1-5	CASSEDGGIWQPQHF	TGTGCCAGCAGTGAAGATGGGGGGATTTGGCAGCCCCAGCATTTT
TRBD1	many	TRBV30	TRBJ1-1	CAWNRGRETEAFF	TGTGCCTGGAACAGGGGGCGAGAGACTGAAGCTTTCTTT
TRBD1	.	TRBV19	TRBJ2-7	CASSIAGDRFSYEQYF	TGTGCCAGTAGTATAGCCGGGGACAGATTCTCCTACGAGCAGTACTTC
.	once	TRBV15	TRBJ2-6	CATSSLPAGANYGSGANVLTF	TGTGCCACCAGCAGCTTGCCCGCAGGGGCAAATTACGGCTCTGGGGCCAACGTCCTGACTTTC
.	.	TRBV29-1	TRBJ2-1	CSVCWLDSYNEQFF	TGCAGCGTTTGTTGGCTAGACTCCTACAATGAGCAGTTCTTC
TRBD2	.	TRBV29-1	TRBJ2-4	CSVPSGAGNIQYF	TGCAGCGTTCCTAGCGGGGCGGGAAACATTCAGTACTTC
TRBD2	.	TRBV2	TRBJ2-5	CASRVTSGETQYF	TGTGCCAGCAGAGTTACTAGCGGTGAGACCCAGTACTTC
.	.	TRBV6-6	TRBJ1-4	CASSSTIGGWNEKLFF	TGTGCCAGCAGTTCAACAATTGGAGGGTGGAATGAAAAACTGTTTTTT
TRBD2	once	TRBV5-5	TRBJ2-5	CASSSSLAETQYF	TGTGCCAGCAGCTCCTCACTAGCGGAGACCCAGTACTTC
.	.	TRBV27	TRBJ1-2	CASSLFGGANYGYTF	TGTGCCAGCAGTTTATTCGGGGGAGCTAACTATGGCTACACCTTC
TRBD1	.	TRBV7-9	TRBJ2-3	CASSAPGQGAGDTQYF	TGTGCCAGCAGCGCCCCGGGACAGGGGGCCGGAGATACGCAGTATTTT
.	once	TRBV10-1	TRBJ2-5	CAVAGLPQETQYF	TGCGCCGTCGCAGGACTACCCCAAGAGACCCAGTACTTC
TRBD1	.	TRBV5-4	TRBJ2-5	CASSLDPGGIGETQYF	TGTGCCAGCAGCTTGGACCCAGGGGGCATTGGAGAGACCCAGTACTTC
.	.	TRBV4-1	TRBJ1-2	CASRYGDRTNYGYTF	TGCGCCAGCAGGTACGGAGACAGGACGAACTATGGCTACACCTTC
.	.	TRBV3-1/TRBV3-2	TRBJ2-1	CASSQEILGGAYNEQFF	TGTGCCAGCAGCCAAGAGATCCTTGGCGGGGCTTACAATGAGCAGTTCTTC